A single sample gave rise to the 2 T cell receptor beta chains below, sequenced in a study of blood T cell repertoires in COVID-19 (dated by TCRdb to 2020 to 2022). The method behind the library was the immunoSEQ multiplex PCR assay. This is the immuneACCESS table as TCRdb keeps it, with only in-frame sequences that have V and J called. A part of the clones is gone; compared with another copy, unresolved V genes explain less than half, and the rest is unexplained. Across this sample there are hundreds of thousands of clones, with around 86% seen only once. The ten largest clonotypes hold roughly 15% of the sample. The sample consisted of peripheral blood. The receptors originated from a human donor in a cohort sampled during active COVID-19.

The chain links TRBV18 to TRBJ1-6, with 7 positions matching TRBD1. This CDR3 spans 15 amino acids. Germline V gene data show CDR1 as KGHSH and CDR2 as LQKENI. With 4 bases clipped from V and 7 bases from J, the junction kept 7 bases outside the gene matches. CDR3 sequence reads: CASSQRTGENSPLHF. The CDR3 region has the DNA TGTGCCAGCTCACAGCGAACAGGGGAAAATTCACCCCTCCACTTT.

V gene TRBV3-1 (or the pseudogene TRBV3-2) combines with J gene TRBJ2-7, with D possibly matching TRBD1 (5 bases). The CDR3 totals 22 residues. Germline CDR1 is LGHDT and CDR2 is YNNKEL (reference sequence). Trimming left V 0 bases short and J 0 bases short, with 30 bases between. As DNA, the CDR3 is TGTGCCAGCAGCCAAGATCTCCTTATCAGAAGGGGCCTGGGCGGATACTCCTACGAGCAGTACTTC. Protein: CASSQDLLIRRGLGGYSYEQYF.